This paragraph reports one T cell receptor (beta chain). Germline V gene lookup returns CDR1 SGHVS and CDR2 FQNEAQ. There are 15 residues in the CDR3. With V trimmed by 5 bases and J by 0 bases, 5 bases remained unmatched. Sequencing was performed with immunoSEQ multiplex PCR; in TCRdb, only in-frame clones are kept and a portion is missing. The profile shows approximately 200,000 clones, 70% to 80% of them singletons. These data belong to a study of blood T cell repertoires in COVID-19. Sequencing was carried out using peripheral blood. The V gene is TRBV7-8, the J gene TRBJ1-1; 8 bases are a match to TRBD1. The TCR comes from a woman aged 40-49 years with COVID-19, enrolled during active disease. The CDR3 here is CASSGPQGVNTEAFF. The CDR3 DNA follows: TGTGCCAGCAGCGGACCACAGGGGGTGAACACTGAAGCTTTCTTT.